The present entry profiles one T cell receptor beta chain with its context. Its specificity is not known. The sample comes from a study of cytomegalovirus exposure and HLA in healthy donors. On the study more broadly: Per a later analysis, the roughly 670 first-cohort and some 130 validation repertoires shared one platform. Study observations and caveats: In vitro work confirmed that a few CMV-associated chains recognize CMV antigens. Diagnosis of cytomegalovirus status made by the classifier reportedly showed high specificity and sensitivity.

The table came from immunoSEQ multiplex PCR; TCRdb's copy has only in-frame clones and leaves some out. The sample consists of roughly 180,000 clones, 84% of them appearing once. While the first cohort had some 700 subjects, the donors belonged to the separate validation cohort of about 130 subjects. This CDR3 spans 17 amino acids. Trimming at V came to 4 bases and at J to 0 bases, leaving 5 bases not matched to a gene. CDR1 and CDR2 (germline): SGHRS, YFSETQ. Sequenced: PBMCs. This TCR came from a man younger than 30 in good health and CMV-seropositive. The chain recombines TRBV5-1 with TRBJ2-2, with 11 bases lining up with TRBD2. CDR3 sequence: CASSELAGGSNTGELFF. The CDR3 bases are TGCGCCAGCAGCGAGCTAGCGGGAGGCTCGAACACCGGGGAGCTGTTTTTT.